A single sample gave rise to the 17 T cell receptor beta chains below, sequenced in a study of metastatic and nonmetastatic thyroid tumors. Among the patients, none had received any treatment before thyroid surgery. TCRdb redid the clone calls on the PCR reads using MiXCR. Counted here are tens of thousands of clones, over 9.5% occurring once; the ten biggest clones make up around 22%. Sample: blood. The receptors were sampled from a female donor with papillary thyroid cancer or a benign thyroid nodule (not recorded which). Some clones in this sample may be carry-over from other donors' samples.

As regards this clone: Given a much more abundant clone one base away, this may be a read error. The genes are TRBV5-1 and TRBJ2-3; 11 bases fit TRBD2. This CDR3 spans 16 amino acids. CDR1 and CDR2 from the germline V gene are SGHRS and YFSETQ. The CDR3 DNA reads TGCGCCAGCAGCTTGACTAGCGGGAGATTCACAGGTACGCAGTATTTT. Translated: CASSLTSGRFTGTQYF.

Many counts were recorded for this clone. V and J are TRBV3-1 and TRBJ2-7, with 7 bases fitting TRBD1. Germline V gene data show CDR1 as LGHDT and CDR2 as YNNKEL (reference sequence). The CDR3 runs 15 residues. After removal of 0 bases from V and 7 bases from J, the junction contained 9 bases not matched to a gene. The CDR3 bases are TGTGCCAGCAGCCAAGACGCGACAGGGTTTGAAGAGCAGTACTTC. Translating gives CASSQDATGFEEQYF.

This clone was picked up many times. The chain links TRBV4-2 to TRBJ2-3; D might be TRBD1 (6 bases). Germline assignment: CDR1 LGHNA and CDR2 YNFKEQ. The germline V and J ends were trimmed by 3 bases and 3 bases, with 16 bases remaining between them. CDR3 length: 16 amino acids. CDR3 DNA sequence: TGTGCCAGCAGCCAGGCCCTGGGCAGGGGAACAGATACGCAGTATTTT. Its translation: CASSQALGRGTDTQYF.

In this sample, this clone turned up many times. The CDR3 DNA sequence: TGTGCCAGCAGTCCCGGACCCGTCGGCAATCAGCCCCAGCATTTT. Protein product: CASSPGPVGNQPQHF. The rearrangement joins TRBV6-2 or TRBV6-3 to TRBJ1-5; D uncertain. The CDR3 is made up of 15 amino acids. Germline V gene data show CDR1 as MNHEY and CDR2 as SVGEGT. Trimming shortened V by 5 bases and J by 2 bases, and 13 bases separated the two germline ends.

By sample share, this clone is medium-sized. V and J are TRBV7-9 and TRBJ1-2; D gene uncertain. The V end lost 5 bases, the J end lost 8 bases, and 12 bases lay between the germline ends. CDR3 length equals 12 residues. CDR1 and CDR2 from the germline V gene are SEHNR and FQNEAQ (reference sequence). The CDR3 bases are TGTGCCAGCAGCAGATTAGGGCTCGGCTACACCTTC. Protein sequence: CASSRLGLGYTF.

This clone was found many times. This chain connects TRBV2 to TRBJ1-1; a weak D match, TRBD1 (6 bases). V was clipped by 6 bases and J by 4 bases, with 9 bases between them. Germline V gives CDR1 SNHLY, CDR2 FYNNEI. The CDR3 has 12 amino acids. Written as DNA, the CDR3 is TGTGCCAGCAGCTCAGGGGTCACTGAAGCTTTCTTT. Translation: CASSSGVTEAFF.

This clone was found many times. The genes are TRBV11-2 and TRBJ1-6; 8 bases fit TRBD1. CDR3 length: 16 residues. J lost 7 bases, V lost 4 bases, and 9 bases had no gene match. Germline assignment: CDR1 SGHAT and CDR2 FQNNGV. The CDR3 loop reads CASSSRTGIRNSPLHF. The CDR3 DNA follows: TGTGCCAGCAGCTCCCGGACAGGGATACGCAATTCACCCCTCCACTTT.

The chain joins TRBV10-3 to TRBJ2-7; D possibly corresponds to TRBD2 (5 bases). Germline V gives CDR1 ENHRY, CDR2 SYGVKD. CDR3 size: 13 residues. V lost 10 bases, J lost 1 base, and 14 bases lay in between. CDR3: CATQRAPSYEQYF. The CDR3 DNA reads as TGTGCCACACAGAGGGCCCCTTCCTACGAGCAGTACTTC.

This clone has ten or more counts. The chain uses TRBV10-1 and TRBJ2-7; 8 nucleotides align to TRBD1. V shed 4 bases, J shed 6 bases, and the junction held 8 bases outside the gene matches. The CDR3 is 14 amino acids. Germline-derived CDR1 and CDR2 are WNHNN and SYGVQD (reference sequence). The CDR3 DNA reads as TGCGCCAGCAGTGCAGTAGGACAGGGAGGCGAGCAGTACTTC. Amino acids: CASSAVGQGGEQYF.

This clone counts as medium-sized. This chain connects TRBV2 to TRBJ1-2; no reliable D call. The V end lost 7 bases, the J end lost 4 bases, and 7 bases lay between the germline ends. Germline lookup yields CDR1 SNHLY and CDR2 FYNNEI. The CDR3 loop spans 11 amino acids. CDR3 sequence: CASNTLYGYTF. CDR3 bases: TGTGCCAGCAACACACTCTATGGCTACACCTTC. The full variable domain, with the rest looked up from reference TRBV2 and TRBJ1-2, is EPEVTQTPSHQVTQMGQEVILRCVPISNHLYFYWYRQILGQKVEFLVSFYNNEISEKSEIFDDQFSVERPDGSNFTLKIRSTKLEDSAMYFCASNTLYGYTFGSGTRLTVV.

This clone was picked up many times. The rearrangement links TRBV5-1 to TRBJ1-1, with a possible D match to TRBD1 (5 bases). V was trimmed by 1 base and J by 8 bases, leaving 12 bases between them. The germline V gene has CDR1 SGHRS and CDR2 YFSETQ. The CDR3 has 13 amino acids. Here the CDR3 reads CASSLRLTEEAFF. The CDR3 DNA sequence: TGCGCCAGCAGCTTGAGATTGACAGAAGAAGCTTTCTTT. The full variable domain, in which reference TRBV5-1 and TRBJ1-1 provide the parts outside the CDR3, is KAGVTQTPRYLIKTRGQQVTLSCSPISGHRSVSWYQQTPGQGLQFLFEYFSETQRNKGNFPGRFSGRQFSNSRSEMNVSTLELGDSALYLCASSLRLTEEAFFGQGTRLTVV.

This clone was seen ten or more times. The chain has TRBV5-1 and TRBJ1-4, with D possibly being TRBD1 (5 bases). Trimming removed 1 base at V and 7 bases at J, with 14 bases between. Germline CDR1 SGHRS, CDR2 YFSETQ. The CDR3 has 15 amino acids. The CDR3 sequence: CASSLWGNRGEKLFF. The CDR3 DNA reads as TGCGCCAGCAGCTTGTGGGGGAACAGAGGTGAAAAACTGTTTTTT.

The table lists this clone with many counts. This chain uses TRBV3-1 with TRBJ1-4; the D gene is possibly TRBD1 (6 bases). CDR1 is LGHDT, CDR2 YNNKEL, per germline (reference sequence). This CDR3 is 14 amino acids long. V shed 4 bases and J shed 10 bases, with 16 bases lying between them. The CDR3 loop is CASSPVAGVGKLFF. For the CDR3, the DNA is TGTGCCAGCAGCCCCGTGGCAGGGGTCGGAAAACTGTTTTTT.

This clone is classed as medium-sized. A read error may produce the germline difference seen at one junction end. This sequence joins TRBV24-1 and TRBJ2-2; TRBD1 agrees at 8 bases. CDR3 length equals 16 residues. Germline assignment: CDR1 KGHDR and CDR2 SFDVKD. CDR3 region: CATSDRQGSKTGELFF. CDR3 in DNA: TGTGCCACCAGTGATCGACAGGGGTCGAAGACCGGGGAGCTGTTTTTT.

In its sample, this clone was seen many times. This specimen includes other DNA sequences encoding the same CDR3. The chain links TRBV5-5 to TRBJ1-5; tentatively, D is TRBD1 (5 bases). CDR3 length: 16 residues. V was clipped by 0 bases and J by 3 bases, with 13 bases between them. Germline V lookup: CDR1 SGHKS, CDR2 YYEKEE (reference sequence). CDR3: CASSLVGGDSNQPQHF. CDR3 nucleotides: TGTGCCAGCAGCTTGGTCGGCGGGGACTCCAATCAGCCCCAGCATTTT.

In its sample, this clone was seen many times. This chain joins TRBV18 and TRBJ2-3; 9 bases map to TRBD2. CDR3 length: 17 residues. V was clipped by 4 bases and J by 2 bases; unmatched bases: 10. Germline V gene lookup returns CDR1 KGHSH and CDR2 LQKENI. In DNA form, the CDR3 reads TGTGCCAGCTCACTCTTAGCGGGAGCAGTTAACACAGATACGCAGTATTTT. Residues: CASSLLAGAVNTDTQYF.

This clone has at least ten counts. The chain employs TRBV11-2 and TRBJ1-2; D gene uncertain. The V end was cut by 5 bases, the J end by 5 bases, with 15 bases between. The germline V gene has CDR1 SGHAT and CDR2 FQNNGV. CDR3 length: 14 amino acids. The CDR3: CASSQDSRPYGYTF. CDR3 nucleotide sequence: TGTGCCAGCAGCCAGGACTCTCGACCTTATGGCTACACCTTC. Combining the CDR3 with reference TRBV11-2 and TRBJ1-2 gives the whole variable domain EAGVAQSPRYKIIEKRQSVAFWCNPISGHATLYWYQQILGQGPKLLIQFQNNGVVDDSQLPKDRFSAERLKGVDSTLKIQPAKLEDSAVYLCASSQDSRPYGYTFGSGTRLTVV.